The rows below give T cell receptor beta chains drawn from one sample of a study of cytomegalovirus exposure and HLA in healthy donors. Method: immunoSEQ multiplex PCR; TCRdb's copy keeps in-frame clones and lacks some. The sample contains some 85,000 clones, about 74% of which appear only once. The sample taken for sequencing was PBMCs. Receptors were obtained from a man aged 25-45 years in good health and CMV-seronegative. Both conserved end residues are part of each CDR3. The order of the fields is D gene, J gene, clone size, V gene, CDR3 protein, CDR3 DNA. The D gene is left open where the match is weak. Some rows have no size entry. The others give once, few or many, or a class for an expanded clone.

NA	TRBJ1-5	NA	TRBV5-1	CASSLGESNQPQHF	TGCGCCAGCAGCTTAGGGGAAAGCAATCAGCCCCAGCATTTT
TRBD1	TRBJ2-3	once	TRBV9	CASSPRDSPTLSTDTQYF	TGTGCCAGCAGCCCCCGGGACAGTCCGACCCTTAGCACAGATACGCAGTATTTT
NA	TRBJ2-7	NA	TRBV7-2	CASSRGSKATSLEQYF	TGTGCCAGCAGCCGGGGTTCCAAGGCAACCTCACTGGAGCAGTACTTC
NA	TRBJ1-3	NA	TRBV4-1	CASSQPSTVGNTIYF	TGCGCCAGCAGCCAACCAAGCACGGTCGGAAACACCATATATTTT
TRBD2	TRBJ2-1	NA	TRBV6-5	CASSYPGLANNEQFF	TGTGCCAGCAGTTATCCCGGACTAGCGAACAATGAGCAGTTCTTC
TRBD1	TRBJ2-1	NA	TRBV5-1	CASSPEPGQGANEQFF	TGCGCCAGCAGCCCGGAACCGGGACAGGGGGCCAATGAGCAGTTCTTC
NA	TRBJ1-1	NA	TRBV2	CASKVERLNTEAFF	TGTGCCAGCAAGGTAGAGAGACTGAACACTGAGGCTTTCTTT
TRBD1	TRBJ1-4	NA	TRBV18	CASSPTTGYDEKLFF	TGTGCCAGCTCACCAACGACAGGGTATGATGAAAAACTGTTTTTT
TRBD2	TRBJ2-1	NA	TRBV7-2	CASSPLAGHDNEQFF	TGTGCCAGCAGCCCGCTAGCGGGACACGACAATGAGCAGTTCTTC
TRBD2	TRBJ2-7	NA	TRBV7-2	CASTQTLAGGEQYF	TGTGCCAGCACCCAAACCCTAGCGGGAGGCGAGCAGTACTTC